This T cell receptor (beta chain) was captured by sequencing in a study of shared clonotypes between healthy human individuals. This CDR3 has 16 amino acids. V was pared by 2 bases and J by 0 bases, with 8 bases of the junction left unmatched. Germline CDR1 reads SGHTS; CDR2 reads YDEGEE. The protocol was immunoSEQ multiplex PCR, while the TCRdb copy is restricted to in-frame clones and leaves out a portion. The data hold some 1.5 million clones, with around 97% observed a single time. The TCR originated in a man younger than 45 in good health. Sequenced sample: naive CD4+ T cells sorted from blood. Subset of the sample: CD45RA+ positively selected. The V call is TRBV5-8, the J call TRBJ2-7; 7 bases align to TRBD2. The chain's CDR3 is CASSFSIAGASYEQYF. The DNA for the CDR3 is TGTGCCAGCAGCTTTTCAATCGCGGGAGCCTCCTACGAGCAGTACTTC.